This T cell receptor (beta chain) was recorded in a study of blood T cell repertoires in COVID-19. Study background: In each case, the material was cDNA or gDNA derived from T cells, B-cell-depleted T cells, or PBMCs.

Under the authors' procedure: Reference gene primer amplification gave nucleated cell count estimates. Using immunoSEQ multiplex PCR, the repertoire was profiled, and TCRdb retains in-frame clones only, with some absent. The D gene and trimming were derived from the DNA, and the V and J assignments and clone size from that table. The table includes about 97,000 clones, approximately 87% detected once. Trimming stripped 4 bases from V and 0 bases from J, with 11 bases between. This CDR3 has 14 residues. This TCR came from a human donor in a cohort sampled during active COVID-19. Sequenced: peripheral blood. The chain recombines TRBV5-3 with TRBJ2-7; TRBD1 is a possible D gene (5 bases). TRBV5-3 counts as an open reading frame of uncertain function. CDR3 nucleotide sequence: TGTGCCAGAAGCGGTTGGGGCAACTCCTACGAGCAGTACTTC. Protein sequence: CARSGWGNSYEQYF.